Listed here are 5 T cell receptor beta chains from one sample, sequenced in a study. Using its own MiXCR run on the RT-PCR reads, TCRdb lists one record per CDR3 protein. The table lists about 700,000 distinct CDR3 sequences, 13% to 15% of them singletons. Sequencing used memory CD4+ T cells from blood. These receptors were taken from a female donor in good health, serving as a healthy control.

This clonotype has just a few counts. The J gene is TRBJ1-1, the V gene TRBV3-1, with D perhaps matching TRBD1 (5 bases). The germline V and J ends were trimmed by 2 bases and 8 bases, with 18 bases remaining between them. The CDR3 has 15 amino acids. In germline, CDR1 is LGHDT, CDR2 YNNKEL (reference sequence). Written as DNA, the CDR3 is TGTGCCAGCAGCCAAAATAACATCAGGGCTCAAGAAGCTTTCTTT. It translates to CASSQNNIRAQEAFF. The complete variable domain, with remaining parts taken from reference TRBV3-1 and TRBJ1-1, reads DTAVSQTPKYLVTQMGNDKSIKCEQNLGHDTMYWYKQDSKKFLKIMFSYNNKELIINETVPNRFSPKSPDKAHLNLHINSLELGDSAVYFCASSQNNIRAQEAFFGQGTRLTVV.

V usage is TRBV19 and J usage is TRBJ1-5; D call uncertain. Germline CDR1 LNHDA, CDR2 SQIVND (reference sequence). The CDR3 covers 15 residues. Trimming left V 2 bases short and J 4 bases short, with 12 bases between. CDR3 amino acids: CASSISGIANQPQHF. Here the CDR3 DNA reads TGTGCCAGTAGTATATCAGGTATAGCAAATCAGCCCCAGCATTTT.

This clonotype showed up many times. This sequence joins TRBV20-1 and TRBJ2-5, with 7 bases that match TRBD1. Per germline, CDR1 DFQATT and CDR2 SNEGSKA (reference sequence). This CDR3 has 15 amino acids. The J segment lost 3 bases and the V segment lost 0 bases, leaving 7 bases of the junction unmatched. CDR3 loop: CSARDSRDSKETQYF. In DNA, the CDR3 is TGCAGTGCTAGAGATTCGAGGGACAGTAAAGAGACCCAGTACTTC.

The chain employs TRBV2 and TRBJ2-7; possible D gene TRBD1, 5 bases. CDR1 and CDR2 (germline): SNHLY, FYNNEI. The V end lost 2 bases, the J end lost 2 bases, and 10 bases lay between the germline ends. The CDR3 contains 14 residues. The CDR3 DNA reads TGTGCCAGCAGTGAAAGGGGCCGAACCTACGAGCAGTACTTC. Protein sequence: CASSERGRTYEQYF.

V usage is TRBV5-1 and J usage is TRBJ2-7, with D possibly matching TRBD2 (5 bases). Trimming stripped 2 bases from V and 2 bases from J, with 11 bases between. Germline CDR1 SGHRS, CDR2 YFSETQ. This CDR3 is built from 14 residues. The chain's CDR3 is CASSLLVAAYEQYF. CDR3 DNA sequence: TGCGCCAGCAGCTTACTAGTTGCCGCCTACGAGCAGTACTTC. Supplemented by reference TRBV5-1 and TRBJ2-7, the full variable domain reads KAGVTQTPRYLIKTRGQQVTLSCSPISGHRSVSWYQQTPGQGLQFLFEYFSETQRNKGNFPGRFSGRQFSNSRSEMNVSTLELGDSALYLCASSLLVAAYEQYFGPGTRLTVT.